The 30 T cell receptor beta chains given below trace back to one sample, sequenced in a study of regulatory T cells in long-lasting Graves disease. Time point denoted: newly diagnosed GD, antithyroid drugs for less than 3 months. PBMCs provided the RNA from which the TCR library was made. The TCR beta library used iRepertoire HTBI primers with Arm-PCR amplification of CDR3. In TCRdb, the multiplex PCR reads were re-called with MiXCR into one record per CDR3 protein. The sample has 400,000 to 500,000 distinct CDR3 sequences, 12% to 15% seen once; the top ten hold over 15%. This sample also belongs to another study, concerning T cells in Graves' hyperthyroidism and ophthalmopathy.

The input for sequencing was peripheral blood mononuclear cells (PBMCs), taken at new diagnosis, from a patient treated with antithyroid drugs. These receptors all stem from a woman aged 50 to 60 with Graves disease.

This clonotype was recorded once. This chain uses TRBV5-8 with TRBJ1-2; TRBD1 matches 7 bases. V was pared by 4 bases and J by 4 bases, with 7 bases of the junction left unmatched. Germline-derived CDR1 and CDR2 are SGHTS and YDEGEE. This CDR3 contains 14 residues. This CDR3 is CASSPGTDFYGYTF. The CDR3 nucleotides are TGTGCCAGCAGCCCCGGGACAGACTTCTATGGCTACACCTTC. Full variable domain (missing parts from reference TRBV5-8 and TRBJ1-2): EAGVTQSPTHLIKTRGQQATLRCSPISGHTSVYWYQQALGLGLQFLLWYDEGEERNRGNFPPRFSGRQFPNYSSELNVNALELEDSALYLCASSPGTDFYGYTFGSGTRLTVV.

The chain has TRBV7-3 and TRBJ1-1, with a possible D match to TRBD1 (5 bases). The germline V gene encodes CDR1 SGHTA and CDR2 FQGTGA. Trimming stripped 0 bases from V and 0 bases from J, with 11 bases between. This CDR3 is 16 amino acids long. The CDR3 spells CASSLTGQGLNTEAFF. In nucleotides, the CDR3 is TGTGCCAGCAGCTTAACGGGGCAGGGCTTGAACACTGAAGCTTTCTTT.

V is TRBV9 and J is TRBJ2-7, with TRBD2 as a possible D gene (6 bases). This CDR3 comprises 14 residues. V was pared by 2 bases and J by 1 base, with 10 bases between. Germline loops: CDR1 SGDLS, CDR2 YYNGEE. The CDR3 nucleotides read TGTGCCAGCAGCGTTCTCGGGAGTTCCTACGAGCAGTACTTC. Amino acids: CASSVLGSSYEQYF.

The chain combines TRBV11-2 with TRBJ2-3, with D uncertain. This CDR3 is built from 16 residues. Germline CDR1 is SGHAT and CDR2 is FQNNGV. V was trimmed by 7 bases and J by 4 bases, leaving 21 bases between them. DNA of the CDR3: TGTGCCAGCACCCACCGGGCAGGCCGCTGGGCAGATACGCAGTATTTT. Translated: CASTHRAGRWADTQYF.

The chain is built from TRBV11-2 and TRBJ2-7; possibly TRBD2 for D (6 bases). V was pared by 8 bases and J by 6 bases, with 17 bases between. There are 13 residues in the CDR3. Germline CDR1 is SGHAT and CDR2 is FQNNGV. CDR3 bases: TGTGCCAGCGGCCAAGGAGGGGACGGCGAGCAGTACTTC. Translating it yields CASGQGGDGEQYF.

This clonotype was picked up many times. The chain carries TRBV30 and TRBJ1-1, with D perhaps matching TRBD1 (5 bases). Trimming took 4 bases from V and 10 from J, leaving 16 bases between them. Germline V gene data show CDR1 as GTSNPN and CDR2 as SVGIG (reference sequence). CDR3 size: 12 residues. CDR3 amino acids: CAWTRDSAGAFF. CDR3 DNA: TGTGCCTGGACCCGGGACTCCGCCGGAGCTTTCTTT.

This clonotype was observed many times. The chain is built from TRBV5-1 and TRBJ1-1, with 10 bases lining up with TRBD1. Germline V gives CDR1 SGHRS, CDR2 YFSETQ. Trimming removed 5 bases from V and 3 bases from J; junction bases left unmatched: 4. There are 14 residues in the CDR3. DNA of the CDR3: TGCGCCAGCAGGTGGACAGGGGGGGACACTGAAGCTTTCTTT. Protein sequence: CASRWTGGDTEAFF.

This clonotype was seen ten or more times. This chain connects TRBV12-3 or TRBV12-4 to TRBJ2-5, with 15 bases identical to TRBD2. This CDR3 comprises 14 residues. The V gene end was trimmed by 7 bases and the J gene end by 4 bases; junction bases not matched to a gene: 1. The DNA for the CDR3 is TGTGCCAGCAAGGGACTAGCGGGAGGAGAGACCCAGTACTTC. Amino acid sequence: CASKGLAGGETQYF.

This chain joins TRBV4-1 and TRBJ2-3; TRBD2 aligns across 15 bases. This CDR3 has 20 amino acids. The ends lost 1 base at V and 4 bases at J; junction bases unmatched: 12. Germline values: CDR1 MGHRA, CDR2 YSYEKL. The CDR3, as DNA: TGCGCCAGCAGCCAAGTACGGACTAGCGGGAGGGCTGCTCCCCCAGATACGCAGTATTTT. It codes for CASSQVRTSGRAAPPDTQYF.

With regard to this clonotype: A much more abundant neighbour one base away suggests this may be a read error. The CDR3 sequence is CASSEAYQKTYEQFF. CDR3 DNA sequence: TGTGCCAGCAGTGAAGCGTACCAGAAGACCTACGAGCAGTTCTTC. This chain joins TRBV2 and TRBJ2-1; no clear D. The CDR3 loop spans 15 amino acids. V lost 0 bases and J 10 bases, leaving 16 bases between the germline ends. Germline V gene sequence: CDR1 SNHLY, CDR2 FYNNEI.

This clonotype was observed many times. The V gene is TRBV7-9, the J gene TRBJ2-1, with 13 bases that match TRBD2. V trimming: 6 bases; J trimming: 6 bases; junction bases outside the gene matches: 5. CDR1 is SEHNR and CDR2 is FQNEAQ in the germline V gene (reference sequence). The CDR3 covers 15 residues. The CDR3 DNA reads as TGTGCCAGCAGTTTCACTAGCGGGAGGGTCAATGAGCAGTTCTTC. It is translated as CASSFTSGRVNEQFF.

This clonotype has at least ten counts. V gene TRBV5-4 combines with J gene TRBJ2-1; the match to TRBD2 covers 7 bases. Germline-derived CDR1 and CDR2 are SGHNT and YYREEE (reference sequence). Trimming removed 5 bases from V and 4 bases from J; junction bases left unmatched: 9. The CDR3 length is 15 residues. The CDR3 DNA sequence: TGTGCCAGCAGTCAAAGACTAGCAGAATACAATGAGCAGTTCTTC. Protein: CASSQRLAEYNEQFF.

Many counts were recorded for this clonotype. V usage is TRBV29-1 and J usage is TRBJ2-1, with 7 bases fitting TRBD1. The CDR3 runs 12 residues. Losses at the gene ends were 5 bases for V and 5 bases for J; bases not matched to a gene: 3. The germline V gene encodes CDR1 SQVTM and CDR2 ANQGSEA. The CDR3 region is CSVNDRDNEQFF. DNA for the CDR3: TGCAGCGTTAATGACAGGGACAATGAGCAGTTCTTC.

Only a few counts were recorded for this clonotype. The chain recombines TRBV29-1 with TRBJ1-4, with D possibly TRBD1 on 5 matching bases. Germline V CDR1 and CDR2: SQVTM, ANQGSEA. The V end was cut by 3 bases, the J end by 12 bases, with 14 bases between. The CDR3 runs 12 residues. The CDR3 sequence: CSVDIPGNQLFF. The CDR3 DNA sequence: TGCAGCGTTGATATCCCAGGGAATCAACTGTTTTTT.

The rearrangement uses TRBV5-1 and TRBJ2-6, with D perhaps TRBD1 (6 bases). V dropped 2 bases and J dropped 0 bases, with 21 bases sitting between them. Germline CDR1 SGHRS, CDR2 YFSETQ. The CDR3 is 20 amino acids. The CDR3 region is CASSFRGLAPGASGANVLTF. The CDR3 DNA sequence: TGCGCCAGCAGCTTTAGAGGTTTGGCGCCAGGGGCCTCTGGGGCCAACGTCCTGACTTTC.

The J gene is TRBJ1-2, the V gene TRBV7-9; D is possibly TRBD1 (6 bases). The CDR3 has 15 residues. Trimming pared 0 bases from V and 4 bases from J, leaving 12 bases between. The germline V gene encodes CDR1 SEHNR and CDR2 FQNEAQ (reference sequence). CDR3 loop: CASSLAGQSSYGYTF. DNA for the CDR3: TGTGCCAGCAGCTTAGCCGGACAGTCGAGCTATGGCTACACCTTC.

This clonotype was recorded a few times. In DNA form, the CDR3 reads TGTGCCAGCAGCTTAGGGTGGTCTAGCGGGATCCTCTTACAAGAGACCCAGTACTTC. The encoded protein is CASSLGWSSGILLQETQYF. The chain is built from TRBV7-2 and TRBJ2-1; 9 positions match TRBD2. The DNA end favors TRBJ2-5, so the J call may be wrong. Germline CDR1 is SGHTA and CDR2 is FQGNSA. This CDR3 spans 19 amino acids.

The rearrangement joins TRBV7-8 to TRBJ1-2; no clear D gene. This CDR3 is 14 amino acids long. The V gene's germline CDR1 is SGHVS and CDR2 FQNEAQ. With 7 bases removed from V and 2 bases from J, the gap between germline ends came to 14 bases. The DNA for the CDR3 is TGTGCCAGCACCCAGACTGGGGAAAACTATGGCTACACCTTC. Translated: CASTQTGENYGYTF.

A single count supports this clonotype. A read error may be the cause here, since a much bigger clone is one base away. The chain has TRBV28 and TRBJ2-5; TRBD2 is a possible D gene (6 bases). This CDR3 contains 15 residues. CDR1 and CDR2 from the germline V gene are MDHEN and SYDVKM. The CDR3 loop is CASSPGLPTQETQHF. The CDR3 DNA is TGTGCCAGCAGTCCGGGACTGCCAACCCAAGAGACCCAGCACTTC.

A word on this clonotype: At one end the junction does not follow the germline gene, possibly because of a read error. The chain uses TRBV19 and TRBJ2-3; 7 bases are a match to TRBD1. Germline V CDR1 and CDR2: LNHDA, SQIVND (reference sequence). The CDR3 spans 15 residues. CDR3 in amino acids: CAGSPTGVRTDTQYF. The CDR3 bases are TGTGCCGGTAGTCCAACAGGGGTCCGCACAGATACGCAGTATTTT.

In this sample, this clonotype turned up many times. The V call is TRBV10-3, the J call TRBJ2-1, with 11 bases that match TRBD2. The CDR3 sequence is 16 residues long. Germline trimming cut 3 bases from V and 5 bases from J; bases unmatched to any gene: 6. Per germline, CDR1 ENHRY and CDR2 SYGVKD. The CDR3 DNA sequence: TGTGCCATCAGTGATGCACTAGCGGGAGTAAACAATGAGCAGTTCTTC. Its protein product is CAISDALAGVNNEQFF.

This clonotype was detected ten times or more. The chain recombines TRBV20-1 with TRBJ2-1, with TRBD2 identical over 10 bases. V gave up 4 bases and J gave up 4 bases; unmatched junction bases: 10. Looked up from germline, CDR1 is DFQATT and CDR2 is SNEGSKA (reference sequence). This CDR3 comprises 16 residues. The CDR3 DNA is TGCAGTGCTATTCCCGTTGCTAGCGGGGGTTACAATGAGCAGTTCTTC. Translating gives CSAIPVASGGYNEQFF.

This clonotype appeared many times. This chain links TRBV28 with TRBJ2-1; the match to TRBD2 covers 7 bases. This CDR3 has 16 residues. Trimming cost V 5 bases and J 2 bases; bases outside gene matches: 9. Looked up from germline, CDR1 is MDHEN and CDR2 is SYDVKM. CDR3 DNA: TGTGCCAGCAGTCCGTATGGGGAGGGAACCTACAATGAGCAGTTCTTC. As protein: CASSPYGEGTYNEQFF.

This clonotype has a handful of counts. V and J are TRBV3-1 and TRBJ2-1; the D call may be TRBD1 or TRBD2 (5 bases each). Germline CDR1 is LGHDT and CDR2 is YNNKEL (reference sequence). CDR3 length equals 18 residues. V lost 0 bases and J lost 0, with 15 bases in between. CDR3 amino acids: CASSQDRTGPYSYNEQFF. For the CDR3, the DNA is TGTGCCAGCAGCCAAGACCGAACGGGACCTTACTCCTACAATGAGCAGTTCTTC.

The CDR3 DNA follows: TGTGCCAGCAGTTCAAGCAACTCCTACAATGAGCAGTTCTTC. Protein: CASSSSNSYNEQFF. The chain has TRBV28 and TRBJ2-1, with D uncertain. V was clipped by 4 bases and J by 0 bases, with 7 bases between them. This CDR3 contains 14 residues. Germline loops: CDR1 MDHEN, CDR2 SYDVKM.

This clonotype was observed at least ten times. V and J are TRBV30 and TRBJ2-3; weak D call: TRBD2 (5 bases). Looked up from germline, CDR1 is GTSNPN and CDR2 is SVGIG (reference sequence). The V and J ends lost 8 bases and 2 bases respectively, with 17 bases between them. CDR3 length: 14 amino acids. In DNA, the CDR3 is TGTGCCAGCACGCGGGTCTCCTCCACAGATACGCAGTATTTT. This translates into CASTRVSSTDTQYF.

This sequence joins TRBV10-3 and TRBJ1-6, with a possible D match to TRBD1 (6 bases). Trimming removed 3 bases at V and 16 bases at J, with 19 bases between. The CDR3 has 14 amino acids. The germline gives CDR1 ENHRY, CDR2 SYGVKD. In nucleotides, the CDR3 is TGTGCCATCAGTGAACAGGACAGCGTCCAAGGGCTCCACTTT. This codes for CAISEQDSVQGLHF.

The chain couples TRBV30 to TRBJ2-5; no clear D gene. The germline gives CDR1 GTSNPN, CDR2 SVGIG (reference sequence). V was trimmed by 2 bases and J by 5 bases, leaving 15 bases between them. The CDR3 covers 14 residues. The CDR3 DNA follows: TGTGCCTGGAGTTCGATCAATCAGAGGGAGACCCAGTACTTC. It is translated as CAWSSINQRETQYF.

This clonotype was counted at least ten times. CDR3 sequence: CAWSVSADTQYF. CDR3 bases: TGTGCCTGGAGTGTATCTGCAGATACGCAGTATTTT. The chain combines TRBV30 with TRBJ2-3; D is undetermined. Germline values: CDR1 GTSNPN, CDR2 SVGIG (reference sequence). The CDR3 is made up of 12 amino acids. V was cut by 0 bases and J by 4 bases, with 5 bases left in between.

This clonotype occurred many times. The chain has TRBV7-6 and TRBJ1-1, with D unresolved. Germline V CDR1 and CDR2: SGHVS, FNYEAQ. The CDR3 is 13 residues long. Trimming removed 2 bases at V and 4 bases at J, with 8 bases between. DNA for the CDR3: TGTGCCAGCAGCTTACTGCATGGCACTGAAGCTTTCTTT. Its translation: CASSLLHGTEAFF.